The 30 T cell receptor beta chains in this list originate from one sample, sequenced in a study of untreated major depressive disorder. Study-level findings and limits: TRBV05-01 (Vbeta 5.1) usage was higher in CD4+ T cells of depressed patients than controls.

Their antigens remain unidentified. The protocol was immunoSEQ multiplex PCR, while the TCRdb copy is restricted to in-frame clones and leaves out a portion. The sample holds roughly 25,000 clones, about 89% seen once. Material for sequencing was CD4+ T cells from PBMCs. The receptors stem from a woman younger than 45 with major depressive disorder.

Here the CDR3 reads CASSQDRGDYNSPLHF. Here the CDR3 DNA reads TGCGCCAGCAGCCAAGATCGAGGAGACTATAATTCACCCCTCCACTTT. The V gene is TRBV4-3, the J gene TRBJ1-6; D call uncertain. V was cut by 0 bases and J by 3 bases, with 9 bases left in between. CDR3 length equals 16 residues. The germline V gene encodes CDR1 LGHNA and CDR2 YSLEER.

The chain couples TRBV5-1 to TRBJ1-4, with D possibly TRBD1 on 6 matching bases. This CDR3 is built from 15 residues. Trimming removed 0 bases at V and 7 bases at J, with 13 bases between. Germline assignment: CDR1 SGHRS and CDR2 YFSETQ. The CDR3: CASSLGRQAGEKLFF. The CDR3 nucleotides read TGCGCCAGCAGCTTGGGGAGACAGGCCGGTGAAAAACTGTTTTTT.

V is TRBV5-6 and J is TRBJ1-4, with D unclear. The CDR3 runs to 16 residues. Trimming shortened V by 1 base and J by 0 bases, and 10 bases separated the two germline ends. Germline V gene lookup returns CDR1 SGHDT and CDR2 YYEEEE. The CDR3 region has the DNA TGTGCCAGCAGCTTGTCGGGGTTTGCAACTAATGAAAAACTGTTTTTT. Translated, it gives CASSLSGFATNEKLFF.

The rearrangement joins TRBV4-2 to TRBJ2-1; no reliable D call. This CDR3 is built from 13 residues. CDR1 and CDR2 from the germline V gene are LGHNA and YNFKEQ. The V and J ends lost 0 bases and 6 bases respectively, with 6 bases between them. In nucleotides, the CDR3 is TGTGCCAGCAGCCAAGAAAGGGCCAATGAGCAGTTCTTC. This encodes CASSQERANEQFF.

The rearrangement links TRBV2 to TRBJ2-6; D not resolved. The CDR3 is 15 residues long. The germline V gene has CDR1 SNHLY and CDR2 FYNNEI. V lost 7 bases and J lost 2, with 12 bases in between. CDR3 residues: CASTMAGTGANVLTF. In nucleotides, the CDR3 is TGTGCCAGCACTATGGCAGGTACTGGGGCCAACGTCCTGACTTTC.

The chain couples TRBV2 to TRBJ1-2; 10 positions agree with TRBD1. The length of the CDR3 is 14 residues. CDR1 is SNHLY and CDR2 is FYNNEI in the germline V gene. V was clipped by 5 bases and J by 5 bases; unmatched bases: 5. Here the CDR3 DNA reads TGTGCCAGCAGTCGGGACAGGGGTCCTTATGGCTACACCTTC. This translates into CASSRDRGPYGYTF.

V and J are TRBV9 and TRBJ2-1; 16 bases are shared with TRBD2. Losses at the gene ends were 3 bases for V and 6 bases for J; bases not matched to a gene: 9. The CDR3 has 18 residues. Germline-derived CDR1 and CDR2 are SGDLS and YYNGEE. CDR3 region: CASSARPGTSGGGNEQFF. For the CDR3, the DNA is TGTGCCAGCAGCGCCCGTCCCGGGACTAGCGGGGGGGGCAATGAGCAGTTCTTC.

This rearrangement joins TRBV4-3 to TRBJ1-2, with D possibly matching TRBD1 (5 bases). This CDR3 comprises 15 residues. CDR1 is LGHNA and CDR2 is YSLEER in the germline V gene. The V and J ends lost 0 bases and 8 bases respectively, with 16 bases between them. CDR3 nucleotides: TGCGCCAGCAGCCAAGATTCTGCGGGGGTGGGGGGCTACACCTTC. Translated, it gives CASSQDSAGVGGYTF.

The chain recombines TRBV28 with TRBJ1-1; tentative D call: TRBD1 (5 bases). The germline V gene has CDR1 MDHEN and CDR2 SYDVKM. The CDR3 contains 13 residues. V dropped 6 bases and J dropped 2 bases, with 10 bases sitting between them. The CDR3 sequence is CASRAGGNTEAFF. CDR3 sequence (DNA): TGTGCCAGCAGGGCCGGGGGTAACACTGAAGCTTTCTTT.

This clone was counted only a few times. The chain joins TRBV2 to TRBJ2-7; unclear D gene. This CDR3 has 13 residues. The germline V gene has CDR1 SNHLY and CDR2 FYNNEI. Trimming pared 4 bases from V and 2 bases from J, leaving 9 bases between. The CDR3 reads CASSGVGAYEQYF. The CDR3 DNA follows: TGTGCCAGCAGTGGCGTAGGCGCCTACGAGCAGTACTTC. Full variable domain (rest looked up from reference TRBV2 and TRBJ2-7): EPEVTQTPSHQVTQMGQEVILRCVPISNHLYFYWYRQILGQKVEFLVSFYNNEISEKSEIFDDQFSVERPDGSNFTLKIRSTKLEDSAMYFCASSGVGAYEQYFGPGTRLTVT.

The chain recombines TRBV4-3 with TRBJ1-2; D may be TRBD1 (6 bases). This CDR3 is built from 14 residues. Trimming stripped 8 bases from V and 0 bases from J, with 13 bases between. The germline V gene has CDR1 LGHNA and CDR2 YSLEER. The CDR3 nucleotides read TGCGCCAGCCGACGGGGGACAACTAACTATGGCTACACCTTC. Its translation is CASRRGTTNYGYTF.

The V and J genes are TRBV29-1 and TRBJ2-4, with 9 nucleotides matching TRBD2. CDR1 is SQVTM, CDR2 ANQGSEA, per germline. The CDR3 runs to 13 residues. Trimming at V came to 4 bases and at J to 6 bases, leaving 4 bases not matched to a gene. Here the CDR3 reads CSVGGSGRNIQYF. For the CDR3, the DNA is TGCAGCGTTGGGGGTAGCGGGAGAAACATTCAGTACTTC. Full variable domain (remainder filled in from reference TRBV29-1 and TRBJ2-4): SAVISQKPSRDICQRGTSLTIQCQVDSQVTMMFWYRQQPGQSLTLIATANQGSEATYESGFVIDKFPISRPNLTFSTLTVSNMSPEDSSIYLCSVGGSGRNIQYFGAGTRLSVL.

The chain combines TRBV10-3 with TRBJ1-1; D not resolved. Germline assignment: CDR1 ENHRY and CDR2 SYGVKD. The CDR3 has 12 amino acids. With 0 bases removed from V and 7 bases from J, the gap between germline ends came to 6 bases. The CDR3: CAISESKGEAFF. DNA for the CDR3: TGTGCCATCAGTGAGTCAAAGGGTGAAGCTTTCTTT.

The J gene is TRBJ1-2, the V gene TRBV28, with D hard to call. Trimming shortened V by 6 bases and J by 2 bases, and 7 bases separated the two germline ends. The germline gives CDR1 MDHEN, CDR2 SYDVKM. CDR3 length: 12 residues. The DNA of the CDR3 is TGTGCCAGCAGCCCACCAAACTATGGCTACACCTTC. Its translation: CASSPPNYGYTF.

The genes are TRBV29-1 and TRBJ2-5; either TRBD1 or TRBD2 may supply D (5 bases each). The CDR3 length is 11 residues. Germline V lookup: CDR1 SQVTM, CDR2 ANQGSEA. The V end lost 6 bases, the J end lost 7 bases, and 12 bases lay between the germline ends. The CDR3, as DNA: TGCAGCGTGGCGGGTGGGGGGACCCAGTACTTC. This codes for CSVAGGGTQYF. The whole variable domain, remainder taken from reference TRBV29-1 and TRBJ2-5, is SAVISQKPSRDICQRGTSLTIQCQVDSQVTMMFWYRQQPGQSLTLIATANQGSEATYESGFVIDKFPISRPNLTFSTLTVSNMSPEDSSIYLCSVAGGGTQYFGPGTRLLVL.

The CDR3 coding sequence is TGTGCCATACCTGGGACAGGCGCCCGAGGGGGAGAGACCCAGTACTTC. Protein sequence: CAIPGTGARGGETQYF. The chain recombines TRBV7-9 with TRBJ2-5, with 8 bases aligning to TRBD1. The CDR3 length is 16 residues. The J segment lost 4 bases and the V segment lost 10 bases, leaving 17 bases of the junction unmatched. Per germline, CDR1 SEHNR and CDR2 FQNEAQ (reference sequence).

The rearrangement joins TRBV7-2 to TRBJ1-1; no clear D gene. The germline V and J ends were trimmed by 4 bases and 4 bases, with 13 bases remaining between them. In germline, CDR1 is SGHTA, CDR2 FQGNSA. CDR3 size: 14 residues. The CDR3 DNA reads TGTGCCAGCAGCTCCGGTCCCGTCGGCACTGAAGCTTTCTTT. Protein: CASSSGPVGTEAFF.

This clone has a single count. V gene TRBV11-2 combines with J gene TRBJ2-7, with 10 bases lining up with TRBD1. The CDR3 length is 17 residues. The J segment lost 3 bases and the V segment lost 8 bases, leaving 16 bases of the junction unmatched. The V gene's germline CDR1 is SGHAT and CDR2 FQNNGV. This CDR3 is CASVRTGGRGTNYEQYF. CDR3 DNA sequence: TGTGCCAGCGTAAGGACAGGGGGTCGAGGGACGAACTACGAGCAGTACTTC. Supplemented by reference TRBV11-2 and TRBJ2-7, the full variable domain reads EAGVAQSPRYKIIEKRQSVAFWCNPISGHATLYWYQQILGQGPKLLIQFQNNGVVDDSQLPKDRFSAERLKGVDSTLKIQPAKLEDSAVYLCASVRTGGRGTNYEQYFGPGTRLTVT.

The table lists this clone with a few counts. V is TRBV4-1 and J is TRBJ1-2, with D possibly matching TRBD1 (5 bases). The CDR3 runs to 14 residues. Per the germline V gene, CDR1 is MGHRA and CDR2 is YSYEKL. V was cut by 0 bases and J by 2 bases, with 7 bases left in between. The CDR3 DNA follows: TGCGCCAGCAGCCAAGAGTGGGGCAACTATGGCTACACCTTC. It yields the protein CASSQEWGNYGYTF.

This chain joins TRBV1 and TRBJ1-1. TRBV1 is tagged as a pseudogene. The length of the CDR3 is 18 residues. The CDR3 nucleotides are TGCACCAGCAGCCAAGATAAAGGAACATTTAGAGGTCGGGCTGAAGCTTTCTTT. Its translation: CTSSQDKGTFRGRAEAFF.

The V gene is TRBV13, the J gene TRBJ2-3, with TRBD2 identical over 11 bases. The J segment lost 4 bases and the V segment lost 1 base, leaving 1 base of the junction unmatched. This CDR3 contains 15 residues. Germline lookup yields CDR1 PRHDT and CDR2 FYEKMQ (reference sequence). The CDR3 protein is CASSLELAGADTQYF. For the CDR3, the DNA is TGTGCCAGCAGCTTAGAACTAGCGGGAGCAGATACGCAGTATTTT.

The chain carries TRBV5-6 and TRBJ1-2; no firm D call. The CDR3 runs to 11 residues. The V gene's germline CDR1 is SGHDT and CDR2 YYEEEE. V was trimmed by 0 bases and J by 4 bases, leaving 1 base between them. The CDR3: CASSLGYGYTF. CDR3 nucleotides: TGTGCCAGCAGCTTGGGCTATGGCTACACCTTC.

The chain is built from TRBV5-1 and TRBJ2-1; D tentatively reads TRBD1 or TRBD2 (6 bases each). The CDR3 length is 15 residues. Germline V lookup: CDR1 SGHRS, CDR2 YFSETQ. V gave up 4 bases and J gave up 1 base, with 12 bases separating them. The CDR3 loop reads CASSPRGESYNEQFF. The CDR3 DNA is TGCGCCAGCAGCCCGAGGGGGGAGTCCTACAATGAGCAGTTCTTC.

V gene TRBV15 combines with J gene TRBJ2-5; 7 positions match TRBD1. The trim removed 0 bases at V and 3 bases at J, leaving 4 bases unmatched. The germline V gene has CDR1 LNHNV and CDR2 YYDKDF (reference sequence). The CDR3 consists of 15 residues. CDR3 region: CATSRDAGGKETQYF. CDR3 bases: TGTGCCACCAGCAGAGATGCAGGGGGTAAAGAGACCCAGTACTTC.

This chain uses TRBV29-1 with TRBJ2-1, with TRBD2 matching 7 bases. This CDR3 comprises 16 residues. CDR1 and CDR2 from the germline V gene are SQVTM and ANQGSEA. Unmatched junction bases numbered 14, after V lost 0 bases and J lost 9 bases. In DNA form, the CDR3 reads TGCAGCGTTGAAGACGGAGCGGGAATCTTTGGTGGTGAGCAGTTCTTC. Protein product: CSVEDGAGIFGGEQFF.

The V call is TRBV6-5, the J call TRBJ1-5, with D perhaps TRBD1 (6 bases). The CDR3 sequence is 12 residues long. Trimming took off 6 bases at V and 9 bases at J, with 12 bases between the two ends. The germline CDR1 and CDR2 sequences are MNHEY and SVGAGI. CDR3 loop: CASSTGSRPQHF. The CDR3 DNA reads TGTGCCAGCAGCACAGGGTCGAGGCCCCAGCATTTT.

The CDR3 bases are TGTGCCAGCAGCGCGGGACACTCGAACACCGGGGAGCTGTTTTTT. It encodes CASSAGHSNTGELFF. The chain links TRBV9 to TRBJ2-2, with D possibly TRBD1 on 6 matching bases. The CDR3 is made up of 15 amino acids. V shed 3 bases and J shed 0 bases, with 9 bases lying between them. The germline V gene encodes CDR1 SGDLS and CDR2 YYNGEE.

The chain is built from TRBV28 and TRBJ2-3; perhaps TRBD1 as D (5 bases). Trimming cost V 8 bases and J 2 bases, with 14 bases left between them. This CDR3 comprises 14 residues. Germline values: CDR1 MDHEN, CDR2 SYDVKM. CDR3 sequence: CASQGFLLTDTQYF. The CDR3 DNA reads TGTGCCAGCCAGGGCTTCCTCCTCACAGATACGCAGTATTTT.

V and J are TRBV9 and TRBJ1-2, with D hard to call. This CDR3 has 13 residues. V was pared by 0 bases and J by 8 bases, with 11 bases between. Germline-derived CDR1 and CDR2 are SGDLS and YYNGEE. The CDR3 spells CASSVAGWSGYTF. The DNA of the CDR3 is TGTGCCAGCAGCGTAGCGGGGTGGTCGGGCTACACCTTC.

V and J are TRBV15 and TRBJ1-3; D unresolved. The CDR3 sequence is 13 residues long. V gave up 4 bases and J gave up 8 bases, with 12 bases separating them. CDR1 and CDR2 from the germline V gene are LNHNV and YYDKDF (reference sequence). The CDR3 nucleotides read TGTGCCACCAGCACCGACCCCGGGTACACCATATATTTT. This sequence encodes CATSTDPGYTIYF.